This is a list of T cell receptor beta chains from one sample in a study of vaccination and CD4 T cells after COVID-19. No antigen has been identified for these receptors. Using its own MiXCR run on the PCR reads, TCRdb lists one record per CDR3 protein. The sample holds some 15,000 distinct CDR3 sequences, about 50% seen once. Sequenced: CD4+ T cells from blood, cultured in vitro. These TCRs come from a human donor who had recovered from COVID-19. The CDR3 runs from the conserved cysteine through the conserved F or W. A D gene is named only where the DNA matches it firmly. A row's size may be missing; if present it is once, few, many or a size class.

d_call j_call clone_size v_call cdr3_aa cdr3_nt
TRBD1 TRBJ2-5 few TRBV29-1 CSVDRGIGETQYF TGCAGCGTTGACAGGGGGATAGGAGAGACCCAGTACTTC
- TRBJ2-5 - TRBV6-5 CASSFPGGEETQYF TGTGCCAGCAGTTTTCCCGGGGGTGAAGAGACCCAGTACTTC
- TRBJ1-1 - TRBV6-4 CASSDSYGGEAFF TGTGCCAGCAGTGACAGTTACGGGGGTGAAGCTTTCTTT
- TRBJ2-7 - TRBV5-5 CASSNSRADDRSYEQYF TGTGCCAGCAGCAATAGTCGGGCCGACGATAGATCCTACGAGCAGTACTTC
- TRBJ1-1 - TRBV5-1 CASSLTGDEAFF TGCGCCAGCAGCTTGACCGGGGATGAAGCTTTCTTT
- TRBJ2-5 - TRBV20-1 CSARYLPGGETQYF TGCAGTGCTAGATACCTGCCTGGGGGGGAGACCCAGTACTTC
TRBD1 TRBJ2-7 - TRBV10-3 CAISDHGGTGTYEQYF TGTGCCATCAGTGACCACGGGGGGACAGGGACCTACGAGCAGTACTTC
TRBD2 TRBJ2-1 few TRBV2 CASSDLAAYSYNEQFF TGTGCCAGCAGCGACCTAGCGGCCTACTCCTACAATGAGCAGTTCTTC
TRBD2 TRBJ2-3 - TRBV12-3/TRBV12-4 CASSLVYGRVTQYF TGTGCCAGCAGTTTAGTATACGGGAGGGTTACGCAGTATTTT
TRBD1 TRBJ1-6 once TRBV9 CASSVATDRFQWYSPLHF TGTGCCAGCAGCGTAGCAACGGACAGGTTTCAATGGTATTCACCCCTCCACTTT
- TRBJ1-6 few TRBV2 CASRRGALQPLHF TGTGCCAGCCGCCGCGGGGCACTTCAACCCCTCCACTTT
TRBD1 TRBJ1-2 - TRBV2 CASRASLTGGYGYTF TGTGCCAGCAGGGCATCCCTAACAGGGGGCTACGGCTACACCTTC
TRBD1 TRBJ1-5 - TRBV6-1 CASGQTGKQPQHF TGTGCCAGCGGGCAGACAGGGAAACAGCCCCAGCATTTT
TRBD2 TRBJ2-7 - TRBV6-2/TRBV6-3 CASSRLAGYYEQYF TGTGCCAGCAGTCGACTAGCGGGGTACTACGAGCAGTACTTC
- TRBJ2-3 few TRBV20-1 CSAPVSQSTDTQYF TGCAGTGCTCCCGTTTCCCAGAGCACAGATACGCAGTATTTT
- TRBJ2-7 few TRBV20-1 CSARDPTGFSYEQYF TGCAGTGCTAGAGATCCTACAGGGTTTTCCTACGAGCAGTACTTC
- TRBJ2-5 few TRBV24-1 CATSDPGRGQETQYF TGTGCCACCAGTGATCCCGGACGGGGTCAAGAGACCCAGTACTTC
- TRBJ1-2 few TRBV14 CASSQDRFRGYTF TGTGCCAGCAGCCAAGACAGATTTCGGGGCTACACCTTC
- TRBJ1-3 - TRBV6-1 CASSEGGVNTIYF TGTGCCAGCAGTGAAGGGGGGGTAAACACCATATATTTT
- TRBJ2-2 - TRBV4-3 CASSQVFTSAGELFF TGCGCCAGCAGCCAAGTTTTTACGTCGGCCGGGGAGCTGTTTTTT
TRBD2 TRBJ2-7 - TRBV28 CASSLTGGLILTYEQYF TGTGCCAGCAGTTTAACGGGGGGGCTAATCCTTACCTACGAGCAGTACTTC
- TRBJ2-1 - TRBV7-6 CASSLGPGGAGEQFF TGTGCCAGCAGCTTAGGGCCAGGAGGGGCCGGAGAGCAGTTCTTC
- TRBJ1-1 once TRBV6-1 CASSGSRTEAFF TGTGCCAGCAGTGGATCTCGTACTGAAGCTTTCTTT
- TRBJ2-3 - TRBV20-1 CSAKVQRATDTQYF TGCAGTGCTAAAGTCCAGAGGGCCACAGATACGCAGTATTTT
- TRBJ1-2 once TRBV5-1 CASSLPGSNYGYTF TGCGCCAGCAGCTTGCCAGGGTCTAACTATGGCTACACCTTC
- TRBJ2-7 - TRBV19 CASSLGGFSYEQYF TGTGCCAGTAGTCTGGGAGGTTTCTCCTACGAGCAGTACTTC
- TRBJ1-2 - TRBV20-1 CSAGGAEGYTF TGCAGTGCCGGGGGGGCTGAGGGCTACACCTTC
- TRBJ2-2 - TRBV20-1 CSASGQSYTGELFF TGCAGTGCTAGCGGACAGTCGTACACCGGGGAGCTGTTTTTT
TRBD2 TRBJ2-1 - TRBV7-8 CASSSGGGAGSYNEQFF TGTGCCAGCTCGTCCGGCGGGGGGGCCGGGTCCTACAATGAGCAGTTCTTC
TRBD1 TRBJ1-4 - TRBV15 CATSGRTGGNEKLFF TGTGCCACCAGCGGCCGGACAGGGGGTAATGAAAAACTGTTTTTT
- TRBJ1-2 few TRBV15 CATSRGLDRGYGYTF TGTGCCACCAGCAGAGGTTTGGACAGAGGCTATGGCTACACCTTC
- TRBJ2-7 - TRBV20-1 CSARVGHDEQYF TGCAGTGCTAGAGTTGGTCATGACGAGCAGTACTTC
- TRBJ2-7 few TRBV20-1 CSAERDYGEQYF TGCAGTGCTGAACGGGATTATGGCGAGCAGTACTTC
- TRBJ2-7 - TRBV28 CASSLWGRTDYEQYF TGTGCCAGCAGTTTATGGGGTAGGACAGACTACGAGCAGTACTTC
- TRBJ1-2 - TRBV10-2 CASSRPDMDYTF TGCGCCAGCAGCCGCCCAGACATGGACTACACCTTC
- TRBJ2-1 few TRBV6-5 CASSYYPSAEQFF TGTGCCAGCAGTTACTACCCTAGCGCTGAGCAGTTCTTC
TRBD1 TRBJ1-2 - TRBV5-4 CASSLRGLGYTF TGTGCCAGCAGCTTGAGGGGGCTGGGCTACACCTTC
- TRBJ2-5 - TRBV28 CASSFIGTQYF TGTGCCAGCAGTTTTATAGGGACCCAGTACTTC
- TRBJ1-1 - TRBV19 CASSIEGPGGVDTEAFF TGTGCCAGTAGTATAGAAGGCCCCGGGGGGGTGGACACTGAAGCTTTCTTT
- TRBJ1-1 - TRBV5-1 CASSSGNTEAFF TGCGCCAGCAGCTCCGGGAACACTGAAGCTTTCTTT
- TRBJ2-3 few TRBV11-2 CASNSGLHTQYF TGTGCCAGCAACTCGGGGTTACATACGCAGTATTTT
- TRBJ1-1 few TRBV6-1 CASSVRNTEAFF TGTGCCAGCAGCGTGAGGAACACTGAAGCTTTCTTT
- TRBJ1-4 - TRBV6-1 CASSELRAMGGNEKLFF TGTGCCAGCAGTGAATTGAGGGCAATGGGGGGTAATGAAAAACTGTTTTTT
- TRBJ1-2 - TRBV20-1 CSARGGGADRLGYGYTF TGCAGTGCTAGAGGGGGAGGAGCCGACCGGCTCGGCTATGGCTACACCTTC